This is a list of T cell receptor beta chains from one sample in a study of shared clonotypes between healthy human individuals. Method: immunoSEQ multiplex PCR; TCRdb's copy keeps in-frame clones and lacks some. The sample includes under 1,100,000 clones, roughly 75% of them seen just once. Sequencing was carried out using memory CD4+ T cells sorted from blood. Receptors originate from a man between 18 and 35 years old in good health. Each CDR3 is given with its conserved first and last residue. The order of the fields is J gene, D gene, clone size, V gene, CDR3 protein, CDR3 DNA. A D gene is named only where the DNA matches it firmly. Size is stated for part of the rows, as once, few or many counts, or as a class when the clone is expanded.

J: TRBJ1-3
D: TRBD1
size: few
V: TRBV9
CDR3: CASSVGQGEGGNTIYF
DNA: TGTGCCAGCAGCGTAGGACAGGGCGAGGGTGGAAACACCATATATTTT

J: TRBJ2-1
D: TRBD1
size: NA
V: TRBV27
CDR3: CASSSLRTGGKNEQFF
DNA: TGTGCCAGCAGTTCCCTCAGGACAGGGGGCAAAAATGAGCAGTTCTTC

J: TRBJ1-1
D: TRBD1
size: NA
V: TRBV5-1
CDR3: CASSLGTGGTTEAFF
DNA: TGCGCCAGCAGCTTGGGTACAGGGGGAACGACTGAAGCTTTCTTT

J: TRBJ1-2
D: NA
size: NA
V: TRBV6-5
CDR3: CASSYWGADNVYGYTF
DNA: TGTGCCAGCAGTTATTGGGGGGCCGACAACGTCTATGGCTACACCTTC

J: TRBJ2-5
D: NA
size: NA
V: TRBV2
CDR3: CASTPRTQEGETQYF
DNA: TGTGCCAGCACCCCCCGGACCCAAGAAGGAGAGACCCAGTACTTC

J: TRBJ2-7
D: NA
size: NA
V: TRBV5-1
CDR3: CASSLSPGANYEQYF
DNA: TGCGCCAGCAGCTTAAGTCCCGGGGCGAATTACGAGCAGTACTTC

J: TRBJ1-1
D: NA
size: NA
V: TRBV5-6
CDR3: CASSFMDRVFTEAFF
DNA: TGTGCCAGCAGCTTCATGGACCGAGTATTCACTGAAGCTTTCTTT

J: TRBJ2-1
D: TRBD1
size: NA
V: TRBV28
CDR3: CASSRPRTGGLYNEQFF
DNA: TGTGCCAGCAGTAGGCCCCGGACAGGGGGCCTTTACAATGAGCAGTTCTTC

J: TRBJ2-3
D: NA
size: NA
V: TRBV4-1
CDR3: CASSPRGGAVTDTQYF
DNA: TGCGCCAGCAGCCCCAGAGGGGGTGCGGTCACAGATACGCAGTATTTT

J: TRBJ2-2
D: TRBD1
size: NA
V: TRBV6-1
CDR3: CASRRGTGSPGGLFF
DNA: TGTGCCAGCAGGCGAGGGACAGGGTCTCCCGGGGGGCTGTTTTTT

J: TRBJ2-3
D: NA
size: NA
V: TRBV14
CDR3: CASSQDQVEDTQYF
DNA: TGTGCCAGCAGCCAAGACCAAGTAGAAGATACGCAGTATTTT

J: TRBJ2-2
D: NA
size: NA
V: TRBV4-3
CDR3: CASGPSTHGTGELFF
DNA: TGCGCCAGCGGACCCTCCACCCATGGGACCGGGGAGCTGTTTTTT

J: TRBJ2-5
D: NA
size: once
V: TRBV14
CDR3: CASSHGTEKETQYF
DNA: TGTGCCAGCAGCCACGGGACGGAGAAAGAGACCCAGTACTTC

J: TRBJ2-5
D: TRBD1
size: once
V: TRBV5-1
CDR3: CASSGGQGETQYF
DNA: TGCGCCAGCAGTGGGGGACAGGGGGAGACCCAGTACTTC

J: TRBJ2-3
D: TRBD1
size: NA
V: TRBV5-1
CDR3: CASSWIGQGRDTQYF
DNA: TGCGCCAGCAGCTGGATTGGACAGGGACGGGATACGCAGTATTTT

J: TRBJ2-7
D: NA
size: once
V: TRBV10-1
CDR3: CASSVGRRGTYEQYF
DNA: TGCGCCAGCAGTGTGGGCCGGCGCGGCACCTACGAGCAGTACTTC

J: TRBJ2-3
D: NA
size: once
V: TRBV2
CDR3: CASRSQGDTQYF
DNA: TGTGCCAGCAGGTCACAGGGTGATACGCAGTATTTT

J: TRBJ2-3
D: TRBD2
size: NA
V: TRBV6-5
CDR3: CASRGTSGSDTQYF
DNA: TGTGCCAGCAGGGGGACTAGCGGATCAGATACGCAGTATTTT

J: TRBJ1-2
D: NA
size: NA
V: TRBV19
CDR3: CASRINLGPLYGYTF
DNA: TGTGCCAGTAGGATAAACCTGGGACCGTTGTATGGCTACACCTTC

J: TRBJ2-1
D: NA
size: once
V: TRBV5-1
CDR3: CASSLAAGYSSYNEQFF
DNA: TGCGCCAGCAGCTTGGCGGCCGGGTACAGCTCCTACAATGAGCAGTTCTTC

J: TRBJ2-1
D: NA
size: few
V: TRBV29-1
CDR3: CSVPQGNEQFF
DNA: TGCAGCGTCCCTCAGGGCAATGAGCAGTTCTTC

J: TRBJ2-3
D: NA
size: NA
V: TRBV13
CDR3: CASSLPTRGDTQYF
DNA: TGTGCCAGCAGCTTACCCACCCGGGGGGATACGCAGTATTTT

J: TRBJ1-1
D: NA
size: NA
V: TRBV11-2
CDR3: CASSLRERTEAFF
DNA: TGTGCCAGCAGCTTACGGGAAAGAACTGAAGCTTTCTTT

J: TRBJ2-1
D: NA
size: once
V: TRBV30
CDR3: CAWSVKNEQFF
DNA: TGTGCCTGGAGTGTAAAAAATGAGCAGTTCTTC

J: TRBJ1-1
D: NA
size: once
V: TRBV14
CDR3: CASSPRFGGTTEAFF
DNA: TGTGCCAGCAGCCCCAGATTCGGGGGTACCACTGAAGCTTTCTTT

J: TRBJ1-2
D: NA
size: NA
V: TRBV6-1
CDR3: CASSEGFYGYTF
DNA: TGTGCCAGCAGTGAAGGATTCTATGGCTACACCTTC

J: TRBJ2-3
D: TRBD2
size: NA
V: TRBV28
CDR3: CASSLQRGGPDTQYF
DNA: TGTGCCAGCAGTTTACAGCGGGGGGGCCCAGATACGCAGTATTTT

J: TRBJ2-3
D: NA
size: NA
V: TRBV5-1
CDR3: CASSLGEITDTQYF
DNA: TGCGCCAGCAGCTTGGGGGAGATCACAGATACGCAGTATTTT

J: TRBJ2-2
D: TRBD1
size: NA
V: TRBV5-1
CDR3: CASSSQGWGTNTGELFF
DNA: TGCGCCAGCAGCTCACAGGGGTGGGGGACGAACACCGGGGAGCTGTTTTTT

J: TRBJ2-5
D: NA
size: NA
V: TRBV27
CDR3: CASSFRVFRETQYF
DNA: TGTGCCAGCAGTTTCAGGGTCTTCAGGGAGACCCAGTACTTC

J: TRBJ2-6
D: NA
size: once
V: TRBV5-1
CDR3: CASSGDSGANVLTF
DNA: TGCGCCAGCTCAGGGGACTCTGGGGCCAACGTCCTGACTTTC

J: TRBJ1-3
D: NA
size: NA
V: TRBV27
CDR3: CASSLSFRGATGLSSGNTIYF
DNA: TGTGCCAGCAGTTTATCGTTTAGGGGGGCGACAGGACTAAGCTCTGGAAACACCATATATTTT

J: TRBJ2-6
D: NA
size: NA
V: TRBV19
CDR3: CASSMAIQANVLTF
DNA: TGTGCCAGTAGTATGGCGATTCAGGCCAACGTCCTGACTTTC

J: TRBJ2-1
D: NA
size: few
V: TRBV7-2
CDR3: CASSLARYSNNEQFF
DNA: TGTGCCAGCAGCTTAGCGCGATACAGTAACAATGAGCAGTTCTTC